Given below is one TCR beta chain in context. The sample belongs to a study of blood T cell repertoires in COVID-19. Clones were read by immunoSEQ multiplex PCR, and TCRdb kept only the in-frame ones, dropping some. Altogether about 180,000 clones are present, roughly 88% being singletons, with the ten largest covering about 9.6%. Cohort allocation depended upon clinical history that participants reported. This TCR came from a woman aged 25 to 39 who had recovered from COVID-19. Sequenced: PBMCs or T cells enriched from blood (not recorded which).

The CDR3: CASTRGPGSWTSGSPYEQYF. In DNA form, the CDR3 reads TGTGCCAGTACCCGAGGACCAGGGAGCTGGACTAGCGGGAGCCCCTACGAGCAGTACTTC. The chain employs TRBV19 and TRBJ2-7, with 13 bases matching TRBD2. Trimming cost V 7 bases and J 2 bases; bases outside gene matches: 20. In germline, CDR1 is LNHDA, CDR2 SQIVND (reference sequence). This CDR3 contains 20 residues.